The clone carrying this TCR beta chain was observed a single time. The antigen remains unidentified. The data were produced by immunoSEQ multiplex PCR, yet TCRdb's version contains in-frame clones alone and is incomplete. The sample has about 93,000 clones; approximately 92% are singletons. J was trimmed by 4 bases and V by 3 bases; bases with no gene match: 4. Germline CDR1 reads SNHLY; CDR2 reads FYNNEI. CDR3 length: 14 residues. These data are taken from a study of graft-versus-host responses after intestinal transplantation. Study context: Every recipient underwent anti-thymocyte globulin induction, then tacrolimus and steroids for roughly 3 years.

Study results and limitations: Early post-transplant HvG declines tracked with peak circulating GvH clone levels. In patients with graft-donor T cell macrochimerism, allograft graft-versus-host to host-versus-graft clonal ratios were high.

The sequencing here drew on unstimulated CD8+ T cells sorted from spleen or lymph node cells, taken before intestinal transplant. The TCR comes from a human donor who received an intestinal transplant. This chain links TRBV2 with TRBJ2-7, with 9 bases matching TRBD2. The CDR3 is CASSEGGRVYEQYF. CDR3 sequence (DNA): TGTGCCAGCAGTGAGGGCGGGAGGGTGTACGAGCAGTACTTC.